These T cell receptor beta chains were read from a single sample in a study of tumor and adjacent non-tumor tissue in lung cancer. Each CDR3 protein gets one entry after TCRdb re-called the multiplex PCR reads with MiXCR. The data contain roughly 120,000 distinct CDR3 sequences, roughly 73% of them singletons. The sample consisted of lung tumor tissue. The receptors derive from a woman aged 55-75 years with non-small cell lung cancer. CDR3s include the opening cysteine and the closing phenylalanine or tryptophan. D genes are given only for firm matches. Rows give clone size only sometimes, using once, few, many, or a class for an expanded clone.

j_call | cdr3_length | v_call | clone_size | d_call | cdr3_aa | cdr3_nt
TRBJ2-5 | 15 | TRBV5-4 | - | - | CASSPPGGLGETQYF | TGTGCCAGCAGCCCCCCCGGGGGTCTCGGAGAGACCCAGTACTTC
TRBJ1-1 | 16 | TRBV11-1 | - | - | CTSSLVGDIPNTEAFF | TGTACCAGCAGCTTAGTGGGCGATATCCCGAACACTGAAGCTTTCTTT
TRBJ1-2 | 14 | TRBV4-2 | - | - | CANSQVSRWYGYTF | TGTGCCAACAGCCAAGTCTCCAGGTGGTATGGCTACACCTTC
TRBJ2-2 | 17 | TRBV6-2/TRBV6-3 | - | - | CASSYTHQRANSGELFF | TGTGCCAGCAGTTACACCCATCAGAGGGCCAACAGCGGCGAGCTGTTTTTT
TRBJ2-1 | 17 | TRBV11-3 | - | TRBD2 | CASSLELTSGTYNDQFF | TGTGCCAGCAGCTTAGAGTTGACCAGCGGGACCTACAATGATCAGTTCTTC
TRBJ2-1 | 15 | TRBV10-1 | once | - | CASSQVGRSYNEQFF | TGCGCCAGCAGTCAGGTGGGGAGATCCTACAATGAGCAGTTCTTC
TRBJ1-1 | 16 | TRBV6-6 | once | - | CASSYSSTWVNTEAFF | TGTGCCAGTAGTTACTCGTCAACATGGGTGAACACTGAAGCTTTCTTT
TRBJ1-2 | 17 | TRBV7-9 | - | TRBD1 | CASSPGFTGAEDYGYTF | TGTGCCAGCAGTCCCGGGTTTACAGGGGCTGAGGATTATGGCTACACCTTC
TRBJ2-1 | 15 | TRBV6-2/TRBV6-3 | - | TRBD1 | CASSNPRGIPNEQFF | TGCGCCAGCAGTAACCCCAGGGGGATACCCAATGAGCAGTTCTTC
TRBJ2-3 | 15 | TRBV5-4 | - | TRBD1 | CASSPIGGATDMQYF | TGTGCCAGCAGCCCGATAGGGGGCGCAACAGATATGCAGTATTTT
TRBJ1-3 | 13 | TRBV6-2/TRBV6-3 | many | - | CASRVASGNTIYF | TGTGCCAGCAGGGTAGCTTCTGGAAACACCATATATTTT
TRBJ1-5 | 15 | TRBV6-2/TRBV6-3 | - | TRBD1 | CASRKGTGDRQPQHF | TGTGCAAGCAGAAAAGGGACAGGGGACCGACAGCCCCAGCACTTT
TRBJ1-2 | 13 | TRBV6-5 | - | - | CDSSYGAGYGYTF | TGTGACAGCAGTTACGGCGCTGGGTACGGCTACACCTTC
TRBJ1-3 | 14 | TRBV29-1 | many | - | CSVGKDSSGNTIYF | TGCAGCGTTGGGAAGGATAGCTCTGGAAACACCATATATTTT
TRBJ2-7 | 13 | TRBV10-2 | many | - | CASSVDGNYEQYF | TGCGCCAGTTCTGTTGACGGAAACTACGAGCAGTACTTC
TRBJ1-2 | 15 | TRBV20-1 | once | - | CSARDKRVINYSYTF | TGCAGTGCTAGAGATAAAAGGGTAATTAACTATAGCTACACCTTC
TRBJ1-5 | 15 | TRBV12-3/TRBV12-4 | once | TRBD1 | CATSSTGAGNQPQHF | TGTGCCACCAGTTCGACAGGGGCTGGGAATCAGCCCCAGCATTTT
TRBJ2-4 | 17 | TRBV20-1 | many | TRBD2 | CSAREARAGGIKNIQYF | TGCAGTGCTAGAGAGGCGAGGGCGGGAGGGATCAAAAACATTCAGTACTTC
TRBJ2-7 | 13 | TRBV20-1 | - | - | CSVRESGSYEEYF | TGCAGTGTTAGAGAAAGCGGGTCTTACGAGGAGTACTTC
TRBJ2-6 | 15 | TRBV6-1 | - | - | CTSSTEESGANVLTF | TGTACCAGCAGTACTGAAGAGTCTGGGGCCAACGTCCTGACTTTC
TRBJ1-1 | 12 | TRBV20-1 | - | - | CSASGGVSEAFF | TGCAGTGCTAGTGGAGGAGTGAGTGAAGCTTTCTTT